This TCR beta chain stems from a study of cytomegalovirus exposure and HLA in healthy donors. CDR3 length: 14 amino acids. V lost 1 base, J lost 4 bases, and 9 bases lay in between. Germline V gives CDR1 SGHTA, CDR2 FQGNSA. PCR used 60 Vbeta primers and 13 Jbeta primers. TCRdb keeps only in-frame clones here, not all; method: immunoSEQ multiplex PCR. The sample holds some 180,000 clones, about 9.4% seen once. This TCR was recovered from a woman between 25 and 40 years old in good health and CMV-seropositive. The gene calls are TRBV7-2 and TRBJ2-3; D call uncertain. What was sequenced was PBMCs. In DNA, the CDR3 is TGTGCCAGCAGCTTAGATCTAGTGGCAGATACGCAGTATTTT. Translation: CASSLDLVADTQYF.